The clone carrying this TCR beta chain has a handful of counts. Its antigen is currently unknown. Here the gene names and germline are mouse. The read terminates 4 residues before the CDR3 end, so the remaining end is supplied by the germline J gene. Sequencing templates came from extracted RNA that was reverse transcribed into cDNA. This table comes from immunoSEQ multiplex PCR, and its TCRdb copy is limited to in-frame clones, with some not included. The sample has about 110,000 clones, none seen only once. The data derive from a study of CD8+ T cells in alopecia areata. The study's findings and limits: Tissue-resident alphabeta T cells belonging to normal skin likewise get sequenced within scalp specimens. Mice gave a clearer picture of TCR sharing than patients did, possibly for HLA-related reasons.

The CDR3 spans 16 residues. CDR1 and CDR2 from the germline V gene are MNHDT and YYDKIL. This chain uses TRBV17 with TRBJ2-1; 11 nucleotides line up with TRBD2. The TCR originated in a C3H/HeJ mouse with alopecia areata. The strain's MHC: H2-k. Material for sequencing was lesional skin. The chain's CDR3 is CASSKFGTGGRAEQFF. The sequenced part of the CDR3 DNA is TGTGCTAGCAGTAAGTTTGGGACTGGGGGTCGGGCT.